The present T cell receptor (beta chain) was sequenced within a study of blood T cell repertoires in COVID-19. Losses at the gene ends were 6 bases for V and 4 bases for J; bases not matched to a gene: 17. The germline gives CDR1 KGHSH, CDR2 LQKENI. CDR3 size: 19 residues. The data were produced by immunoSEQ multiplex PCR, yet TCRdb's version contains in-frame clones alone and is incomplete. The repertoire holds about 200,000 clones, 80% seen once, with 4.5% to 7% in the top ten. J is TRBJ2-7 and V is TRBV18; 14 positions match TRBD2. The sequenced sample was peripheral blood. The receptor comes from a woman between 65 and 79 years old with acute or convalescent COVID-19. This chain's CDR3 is CASSPRLAGGPRGGYEQYF. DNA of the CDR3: TGTGCCAGCTCGCCCAGACTAGCGGGAGGGCCCAGGGGAGGATACGAGCAGTACTTC.